This record looks at one T cell receptor (beta chain) sequence and its context. The target antigen is unknown. It was with 60 Vbeta and 13 Jbeta primers that the PCR ran. The assay was immunoSEQ multiplex PCR, and TCRdb's table has in-frame clones only and misses some. The sample includes 170,000 or so clones, around 70% of them seen just once. The sample comes from a study of cytomegalovirus exposure and HLA in healthy donors. Across the study: Counted in an early data release were about 80 million unique TCRs from HLA-typed donors.

Study-wide findings and caveats: Highly shared sequence variants in one cluster were likely a sequencing artifact. Later work showed greater clonal expansion in HLA-associated TCR beta chains than in equally common others.

V shed 0 bases and J shed 0 bases, with 14 bases lying between them. The CDR3 contains 17 residues. Germline V gives CDR1 GTSNPN, CDR2 SVGIG (reference sequence). The TCR comes from a male donor in good health and CMV-seronegative. Sequencing was carried out using PBMCs. This chain links TRBV30 with TRBJ2-2; possibly TRBD2 for D (6 bases). Here the CDR3 DNA reads TGTGCCTGGAGTGTTGGGTATGGAGGGACGAACACCGGGGAGCTGTTTTTT. Translation gives CAWSVGYGGTNTGELFF.